These T cell receptor beta chains were read from a single sample in a study of blood T cell repertoires in COVID-19. Produced via immunoSEQ multiplex PCR; TCRdb's table is partial and in-frame only. The table includes roughly 170,000 clones, around four fifths detected once. Sequencing was done on a sample of peripheral blood. Receptors were obtained from a man between 40 and 49 years old who had recovered from COVID-19. The CDR3 runs from the conserved cysteine through the conserved F or W. D genes are given only for firm matches. The size field is filled for only some rows; it gives once, few, many or a size class.

abundance: -; j_gene: TRBJ2-3; v_gene: TRBV7-2; d_gene: TRBD2; CDR3nt: TGTGCCAGCAGCTTATTAGGCGGGGGGGCCGTGGATACGCAGTATTTT; CDR3aa: CASSLLGGGAVDTQYF
abundance: -; j_gene: TRBJ2-1; v_gene: TRBV27; d_gene: -; CDR3nt: TGTGCCAGCGACCGGACAGCCTACAATGAGCAGTTCTTC; CDR3aa: CASDRTAYNEQFF
abundance: -; j_gene: TRBJ1-3; v_gene: TRBV5-5; d_gene: TRBD1; CDR3nt: TGTGCCAGCAGCTCGGGGGCCGGGACAGGGGGTACGAACACCATATATTTT; CDR3aa: CASSSGAGTGGTNTIYF
abundance: few; j_gene: TRBJ2-3; v_gene: TRBV30; d_gene: -; CDR3nt: TGTGCCTGGAGTTTAGGAGGGAAGGTGGCAGATACGCAGTATTTT; CDR3aa: CAWSLGGKVADTQYF
abundance: -; j_gene: TRBJ1-2; v_gene: TRBV10-2; d_gene: TRBD1; CDR3nt: TGCGCCAGCAGTCGGGACAGGGACCTATATGGCTACACCTTC; CDR3aa: CASSRDRDLYGYTF
abundance: -; j_gene: TRBJ2-7; v_gene: TRBV9; d_gene: TRBD2; CDR3nt: TGTGCCAGCAGCGAGGCAGCGGGGACCACCTACGAGCAGTACTTC; CDR3aa: CASSEAAGTTYEQYF
abundance: -; j_gene: TRBJ2-7; v_gene: TRBV3-1/TRBV3-2; d_gene: -; CDR3nt: TGTGCCAGCAGCCAAGGACTCCGCGAGCAGTACTTC; CDR3aa: CASSQGLREQYF
abundance: once; j_gene: TRBJ2-3; v_gene: TRBV6-1; d_gene: TRBD1; CDR3nt: TGTGCCAGCAGTGAACCGGGACAGGGTGCCGATACGCAGTATTTT; CDR3aa: CASSEPGQGADTQYF
abundance: -; j_gene: TRBJ1-2; v_gene: TRBV4-3; d_gene: -; CDR3nt: TGCGCCAGCAGCCAAGAGGGCATCATTAACTATGGCTACACCTTC; CDR3aa: CASSQEGIINYGYTF
abundance: many; j_gene: TRBJ2-7; v_gene: TRBV10-3; d_gene: TRBD1; CDR3nt: TGTGCCACCGCACCGGGACAGGGGCCCTACGAGCAGTACTTC; CDR3aa: CATAPGQGPYEQYF
abundance: once; j_gene: TRBJ1-3; v_gene: TRBV28; d_gene: -; CDR3nt: TGTGCCAGCAGAGGTGGGGGGTCGGGAAACACCATATATTTT; CDR3aa: CASRGGGSGNTIYF
abundance: -; j_gene: TRBJ2-7; v_gene: TRBV20-1; d_gene: -; CDR3nt: TGCAGTGCTGTGGGGAGTTACGAGCAGTACTTC; CDR3aa: CSAVGSYEQYF
abundance: -; j_gene: TRBJ2-1; v_gene: TRBV28; d_gene: TRBD2; CDR3nt: TGTGCCAGCAGTCCTACTAGCGGGAATAGGGGAAATGAGCAGTTCTTC; CDR3aa: CASSPTSGNRGNEQFF
abundance: -; j_gene: TRBJ2-7; v_gene: TRBV6-5; d_gene: -; CDR3nt: TGTGCCAGCAGCCCCGGGACACCCCGGGAGCAGTACTTC; CDR3aa: CASSPGTPREQYF
abundance: few; j_gene: TRBJ2-3; v_gene: TRBV7-2; d_gene: TRBD2; CDR3nt: TGTGCCAGCAGCTTGGTACCGGGACTAGCGGGGGGGCCGGATACGCAGTATTTT; CDR3aa: CASSLVPGLAGGPDTQYF
abundance: -; j_gene: TRBJ2-1; v_gene: TRBV13; d_gene: TRBD2; CDR3nt: TGTGCCAGCGTACTAGCGGGGGGGAGCTCCTACAATGAGCAGTTCTTC; CDR3aa: CASVLAGGSSYNEQFF
abundance: -; j_gene: TRBJ2-3; v_gene: TRBV6-5; d_gene: TRBD2; CDR3nt: TGTGCCAGCAGTCCCGGGAGGGGACCGGTTGGTACGCAGTATTTT; CDR3aa: CASSPGRGPVGTQYF
abundance: -; j_gene: TRBJ2-7; v_gene: TRBV6-5; d_gene: -; CDR3nt: TGTGCCAGCAGTACGGCACAGACCTACGAGCAGTACTTC; CDR3aa: CASSTAQTYEQYF
abundance: -; j_gene: TRBJ1-1; v_gene: TRBV7-9; d_gene: -; CDR3nt: TGTGCCAGCAGCTTAACTCAACTACCCACTGAAGCTTTCTTT; CDR3aa: CASSLTQLPTEAFF
abundance: -; j_gene: TRBJ2-7; v_gene: TRBV5-6; d_gene: -; CDR3nt: TGTGCCAGCACCCCCCGGGGGACCTCCTACGAGCAGTACTTC; CDR3aa: CASTPRGTSYEQYF
abundance: -; j_gene: TRBJ1-3; v_gene: TRBV27; d_gene: -; CDR3nt: TGTGCCAGCAGTCCCGGGACTGCCTCTGGAAACACCATATATTTT; CDR3aa: CASSPGTASGNTIYF
abundance: few; j_gene: TRBJ2-3; v_gene: TRBV5-8; d_gene: TRBD1; CDR3nt: TGTGCCAGCAGCCAATCTCGGACAGGGACGGGATTAGATACGCAGTATTTT; CDR3aa: CASSQSRTGTGLDTQYF
abundance: -; j_gene: TRBJ1-2; v_gene: TRBV7-9; d_gene: TRBD1; CDR3nt: TGTGCCAGCAGCTTAGGGACAGGGGCTAACTATGGCTACACCTTC; CDR3aa: CASSLGTGANYGYTF
abundance: -; j_gene: TRBJ2-7; v_gene: TRBV18; d_gene: -; CDR3nt: TGTGCCAGCTCACCATTCCCGAGCGGAGGCAACCGGGTGGAGCAGTACTTC; CDR3aa: CASSPFPSGGNRVEQYF
abundance: -; j_gene: TRBJ1-1; v_gene: TRBV2; d_gene: -; CDR3nt: TGTGCCAGCAGTGAAGCGCTTCGGGTGAACACTGAAGCTTTCTTT; CDR3aa: CASSEALRVNTEAFF
abundance: -; j_gene: TRBJ1-5; v_gene: TRBV7-8; d_gene: -; CDR3nt: TGTGCCAGCAGCCTAGCTCGGGGTTTTTATAGCAATCAGCCCCAGCATTTT; CDR3aa: CASSLARGFYSNQPQHF